The 20 T cell receptor beta chains in this list originate from one sample, sequenced in a study of T cell clonality in common variable immunodeficiency. Study observations and caveats: In common variable immunodeficiency, TCR beta chains reportedly carried fewer deletions and N-nucleotide insertions.

These receptors' targets are unknown. Profiled with immunoSEQ multiplex PCR; TCRdb holds only in-frame clones, not every one. The sample was found to contain 15,000 to 25,000 clones, and every one recurs. Sequences were obtained from peripheral blood mononuclear cells. These receptors were taken from a human donor with common variable immunodeficiency.

There are a few counts of this clone. The read comes to an end 3 residues before the CDR3 does, leaving the germline J gene to fill in the end. V and J are TRBV7-9 and TRBJ2-1; D might be TRBD1 (6 bases). The CDR3 contains 13 residues. Germline V lookup: CDR1 SEHNR, CDR2 FQNEAQ (reference sequence). Trimming took 8 bases from V and 1 from J, leaving 9 bases between them. The sequenced CDR3 bases are TGTGCCAGCGAGGGGGAGTCCTACAATGAG. Translated, it gives CASEGESYNE. The entire CDR3 reads CASEGESYNEQFF. Full variable domain (rest looked up from reference TRBV7-9 and TRBJ2-1): DTGVSQNPRHKITKRGQNVTFRCDPISEHNRLYWYRQTLGQGPEFLTYFQNEAQLEKSRLLSDRFSAERPKGSFSTLEIQRTEQGDSAMYLCASEGESYNEQFFGPGTRLTVL.

Turning to this clone: Coverage ceases 3 residues before the CDR3 finishes, and the germline J gene fills in the end. This rearrangement joins TRBV7-7 to TRBJ2-5; 7 nucleotides line up with TRBD1. Germline V gene sequence: CDR1 SSHAT, CDR2 FNYEAQ (reference sequence). The CDR3 sequence is 14 residues long. J lost 1 base, V lost 5 bases, and 4 bases had no gene match. The CDR3 sequence is CASSLTGVQETQYF. The sequenced part of the CDR3 DNA is TGTGCCAGCAGCCTAACAGGGGTCCAAGAGACC.

Regarding this clone: The read ends 3 residues before the CDR3 terminus; that terminus is restored from the germline J gene. This chain links TRBV7-9 with TRBJ2-5; D is unclear. The CDR3 is made up of 13 amino acids. The V end lost 5 bases, the J end lost 2 bases, and 9 bases lay between the germline ends. Germline CDR1 and CDR2: SEHNR and FQNEAQ (reference sequence). CDR3 DNA (partial): TGTGCCAGCAGCCGGTCCGGGCAAGAGACC. This encodes CASSRSGQET. Given in full, the CDR3 is CASSRSGQETQYF.

As to this clone: The read terminates 3 residues ahead of where the CDR3 ends, so the germline J gene completes it. The genes are TRBV7-9 and TRBJ1-2, with 8 bases identical to TRBD1. Per the germline V gene, CDR1 is SEHNR and CDR2 is FQNEAQ (reference sequence). Trimming cost V 5 bases and J 2 bases; bases outside gene matches: 1. CDR3 length: 13 amino acids. CDR3 protein: CASSGDRNYGYTF. CDR3 DNA (partial): TGTGCCAGCAGCGGGGACAGGAACTATGGC.

This clone was detected only a few times. The sequenced fragment ends 3 residues before the CDR3 boundary, so the rest is inferred from the germline J gene. The chain links TRBV19 to TRBJ1-6; tentative D call: TRBD1 (5 bases). Germline CDR1 reads LNHDA; CDR2 reads SQIVND (reference sequence). Trimming took 7 bases from V and 7 from J, leaving 20 bases between them. The CDR3 totals 16 residues. The CDR3 spells CASIEKAGLVNSPLHF. The sequenced part of the CDR3 DNA is TGTGCCAGTATAGAGAAAGCGGGACTCGTAAATTCACCC.

This clone has just a few counts. The CDR3 end falls 3 residues outside the read, so it is completed with the germline J gene. The chain carries TRBV5-1 and TRBJ2-3; TRBD2 aligns across 16 bases. CDR1 and CDR2 from the germline V gene are SGHRS and YFSETQ. This CDR3 comprises 18 residues. V trimming: 4 bases; J trimming: 1 base; junction bases outside the gene matches: 6. CDR3 sequence: CASSPPGLAGGGTDTQYF. CDR3 bases read: TGCGCCAGCAGCCCGCCGGGACTAGCGGGGGGGGGCACAGATACG.

There are a few counts of this clone. CDR3 bases read: TGTGCCAGCAGCCCGCGGACTAGCGGGACCTACGAG. Translated: CASSPRTSGTYE. The complete CDR3 sequence is CASSPRTSGTYEQYF. The chain couples TRBV7-3 to TRBJ2-7; 12 bases agree with TRBD2. The read terminates 3 residues ahead of where the CDR3 ends, so the germline J gene completes it. This CDR3 spans 15 amino acids. Per the germline V gene, CDR1 is SGHTA and CDR2 is FQGTGA. V shed 5 bases, J shed 2 bases, and the junction held 4 bases outside the gene matches.

The sample holds many counts of this clone. The read halts 3 residues ahead of the CDR3 end, with the missing end drawn from the germline J gene. V and J are TRBV5-4 and TRBJ1-1; the D gene is possibly TRBD1 (5 bases). Germline CDR1 and CDR2: SGHNT and YYREEE (reference sequence). The CDR3 contains 12 residues. The sequenced part of the CDR3 DNA is TGTGCCAGCAGCTTTCGTGCCAGGGAT. Protein product: CASSFRARD. The CDR3, in full, reads CASSFRARDAFF.

This clone occurred a few times. The CDR3 end lies 3 residues beyond the end of the read and is filled in from the germline J gene. The V call is TRBV7-9, the J call TRBJ2-1; D gene ambiguous. Trimming took 1 base from V and 4 from J, leaving 11 bases between them. Germline-derived CDR1 and CDR2 are SEHNR and FQNEAQ (reference sequence). The CDR3 consists of 15 residues. The CDR3 loop is CASSLGQGYYNEQFF. The part of the CDR3 DNA that was read is TGTGCCAGCAGCTTAGGACAAGGATATTACAATGAG. The whole variable domain, filled in from reference TRBV7-9 and TRBJ2-1, reads DTGVSQNPRHKITKRGQNVTFRCDPISEHNRLYWYRQTLGQGPEFLTYFQNEAQLEKSRLLSDRFSAERPKGSFSTLEIQRTEQGDSAMYLCASSLGQGYYNEQFFGPGTRLTVL.

A word on this clone: The read comes to an end 3 residues before the CDR3 does, leaving the germline J gene to fill in the end. V gene TRBV18 combines with J gene TRBJ2-3; 8 bases match TRBD1. The CDR3 contains 14 residues. Germline V gene data show CDR1 as KGHSH and CDR2 as LQKENI. V was clipped by 1 base and J by 3 bases; unmatched bases: 0. CDR3 bases read: TGTGCCAGCTCACCACGGACAGGGACAGATACG. Encoded protein: CASSPRTGTDT. From start to end, the CDR3 is CASSPRTGTDTQYF.

Concerning this clone itself: The read stops 3 residues short of the end of the CDR3; the missing end is completed from the germline J gene. This chain joins TRBV7-3 and TRBJ2-1; the match to TRBD1 covers 8 bases. The germline V gene encodes CDR1 SGHTA and CDR2 FQGTGA. The CDR3 runs to 16 residues. Unmatched junction bases numbered 6, after V lost 1 base and J lost 4 bases. The CDR3 sequence: CASSLKSGTGYNEQFF. The sequenced CDR3 bases are TGTGCCAGCAGCTTAAAGTCAGGGACAGGATACAATGAG.

A word on this clone: The CDR3 extends 3 residues past the end of the read, so its final part is completed from the germline J gene. The genes are TRBV7-2 and TRBJ2-1; D unclear. The CDR3 is 14 residues long. V shed 4 bases and J shed 0 bases, with 7 bases lying between them. Looked up from germline, CDR1 is SGHTA and CDR2 is FQGNSA. CDR3 DNA (partial): TGTGCCAGCAGCTCACACACCTCCTACAATGAG. Its protein product is CASSSHTSYNE. The CDR3 as a whole reads CASSSHTSYNEQFF.

This clone was seen more than once but under ten times. Partial CDR3 DNA: TGCGCCAGCAGTGAGGCCGGGGTCCCCTACGAG. Its protein is CASSEAGVPYE. The full CDR3 is CASSEAGVPYEQYF. V is TRBV10-1 and J is TRBJ2-7; D may be TRBD2 (5 bases). The read stops 3 residues short of the end of the CDR3; the missing end is completed from the germline J gene. CDR3 length: 14 residues. Germline CDR1 WNHNN, CDR2 SYGVQD (reference sequence). V was shortened by 2 bases and J by 2 bases, with 10 bases between the two germline ends.

This clone has just a few counts. The CDR3 DNA, read in part, is TGTGCCAGTAGAAGAGAGGACATTTTGGATTCGGGC. Translated: CASRREDILDSG. The CDR3 as a whole reads CASRREDILDSGYTF. The genes are TRBV19 and TRBJ1-2; D perhaps matches TRBD1 (5 bases). Read sequence stops 3 residues before the CDR3 end, and the germline J gene provides the missing end. Germline V gene data show CDR1 as LNHDA and CDR2 as SQIVND (reference sequence). The CDR3 covers 15 residues.

Comments on this clone: The read gets to within 3 residues of the CDR3 end, and the germline J gene fills in the rest. V gene TRBV19 combines with J gene TRBJ2-7; D might be TRBD1 (6 bases). CDR1 and CDR2 (germline): LNHDA, SQIVND (reference sequence). The germline V and J ends were trimmed by 6 bases and 4 bases, with 19 bases remaining between them. The CDR3 totals 15 residues. Incomplete CDR3 DNA: TGTGCCAGTAGAAATGGGGGCGGAAGTGAATACGAG. Translation gives CASRNGGGSEYE. The CDR3 in its entirety is CASRNGGGSEYEQYF.

Remarks on this clone: The CDR3 end lies 3 residues beyond the end of the read and is filled in from the germline J gene. The gene calls are TRBV7-8 and TRBJ1-2, with D possibly matching TRBD1 (5 bases). The germline gives CDR1 SGHVS, CDR2 FQNEAQ. The CDR3 has 13 amino acids. With 6 bases removed from V and 0 bases from J, the gap between germline ends came to 8 bases. The CDR3 is CASRPTANYGYTF. The CDR3 bases that were read are TGTGCCAGCAGGCCGACAGCTAACTATGGC.

This clone was seen only a few times. The sequenced fragment ends 3 residues before the CDR3 boundary, so the rest is inferred from the germline J gene. The gene calls are TRBV7-9 and TRBJ1-4; D possibly corresponds to TRBD1 (5 bases). V was shortened by 4 bases and J by 8 bases, with 17 bases between the two germline ends. Germline CDR1 is SEHNR and CDR2 is FQNEAQ (reference sequence). This CDR3 has 15 residues. The CDR3 sequence: CASSSHRTVGEKLFF. CDR3 DNA, as far as it was read: TGTGCCAGCAGCTCCCACAGGACGGTTGGGGAAAAA.

This clone occurred a few times. With the read ending 3 residues before the CDR3 end, the germline J gene is used to fill in that end. The rearrangement links TRBV7-2 to TRBJ2-5; D is uncertain. Germline V gives CDR1 SGHTA, CDR2 FQGNSA. V was shortened by 0 bases and J by 4 bases, with 18 bases between the two germline ends. The CDR3 totals 17 residues. The sequenced part of the CDR3 DNA is TGTGCCAGCAGCTTAGCTCCGCGGCGGCCGCGCACAGAGACC. Encoded protein: CASSLAPRRPRTET. The full CDR3 is CASSLAPRRPRTETQYF.

This clone has more than one count but fewer than ten. The CDR3 end is not reached by the read, which stops 3 residues before it; the germline J gene fills it in. The chain combines TRBV7-9 with TRBJ2-2; D might be TRBD2 (6 bases). Between the trimmed V and J ends, which lost 5 bases and 5 bases, there was a span of 9 bases. The CDR3 loop spans 13 amino acids. CDR1 is SEHNR, CDR2 FQNEAQ, per germline (reference sequence). The part of the CDR3 DNA that was read is TGTGCCAGCAGCCCCGGGGGAACCGGGGAG. It codes for CASSPGGTGE. The entire CDR3 sequence reads CASSPGGTGELFF.

Remarks on this clone: The missing CDR3 end, 3 residues past where the read stops, is filled in from the germline J gene. The chain carries TRBV19 and TRBJ2-5; D is perhaps TRBD1 (6 bases). The CDR3 extends over 15 amino acids. Per germline, CDR1 LNHDA and CDR2 SQIVND (reference sequence). Trimming stripped 6 bases from V and 3 bases from J, with 17 bases between. The CDR3 here is CASSPRTVGKETQYF. The sequenced part of the CDR3 DNA is TGTGCCAGTAGCCCGAGGACAGTGGGAAAAGAGACC.